These 31 T cell receptor beta chains were all obtained from the same sample, sequenced in a study of cytomegalovirus exposure and HLA in healthy donors. Primers: 60 Vbeta forward and 13 Jbeta reverse. TCRdb keeps only in-frame clones here, not all; method: immunoSEQ multiplex PCR. The sample records about 150,000 clones, 60% to 80% being singletons. The sequenced sample was PBMCs. These receptors were collected from a woman under 40 in good health and CMV-seronegative.

This clone was seen more than once but under ten times. The chain employs TRBV29-1 and TRBJ2-6, with D maybe TRBD2 (7 bases). V lost 1 base and J lost 0, with 13 bases in between. CDR3 length equals 17 residues. CDR1 and CDR2 (germline): SQVTM, ANQGSEA. As DNA, the CDR3 is TGCAGCGTTGAAGCGGGGGGCACCTACTCTGGGGCCAACGTCCTGACTTTC. Residues: CSVEAGGTYSGANVLTF.

This chain links TRBV2 with TRBJ1-1, with 8 bases lining up with TRBD1. The germline gives CDR1 SNHLY, CDR2 FYNNEI. The CDR3 consists of 14 residues. V shed 6 bases and J 2 bases; nucleotides not matched to a gene: 5. DNA for the CDR3: TGTGCCAGCAGGATGACAGGGGCCAACACTGAAGCTTTCTTT. Amino acid sequence: CASRMTGANTEAFF.

This chain links TRBV30 with TRBJ1-2; 7 positions match TRBD1. After removal of 3 bases from V and 8 bases from J, the junction contained 3 bases not matched to a gene. This CDR3 spans 11 amino acids. Germline loops: CDR1 GTSNPN, CDR2 SVGIG (reference sequence). For the CDR3, the DNA is TGTGCCTGGAGAGACAGGGTCGGCTACACCTTC. Encoded protein: CAWRDRVGYTF.

This chain connects TRBV11-1 to TRBJ1-1, with 7 bases identical to TRBD1. CDR1 is SGHAT and CDR2 is FQDESV in the germline V gene (reference sequence). V gave up 4 bases and J gave up 0 bases; unmatched junction bases: 2. This CDR3 spans 14 amino acids. The CDR3 loop reads CASSWDSVNTEAFF. CDR3 bases: TGTGCCAGCAGCTGGGACAGCGTGAACACTGAAGCTTTCTTT. The full variable domain, its missing parts supplied by reference TRBV11-1 and TRBJ1-1, is EAEVAQSPRYKITEKSQAVAFWCDPISGHATLYWYRQILGQGPELLVQFQDESVVDDSQLPKDRFSAERLKGVDSTLKIQPAELGDSAMYLCASSWDSVNTEAFFGQGTRLTVV.

This clone was recorded once. The rearrangement uses TRBV5-5 and TRBJ1-4, with TRBD1 as a possible D gene (6 bases). The V end lost 3 bases, the J end lost 7 bases, and 19 bases lay between the germline ends. The CDR3 runs to 16 residues. Looked up from germline, CDR1 is SGHKS and CDR2 is YYEKEE (reference sequence). CDR3 loop: CASSWGTSGGREKLFF. The CDR3 DNA sequence: TGTGCCAGCAGCTGGGGAACCTCCGGGGGGCGTGAAAAACTGTTTTTT.

This sequence joins TRBV28 and TRBJ1-1, with TRBD1 as a possible D gene (6 bases). The V end was cut by 2 bases, the J end by 5 bases, with 12 bases between. This CDR3 has 14 residues. The V gene's germline CDR1 is MDHEN and CDR2 SYDVKM. The chain's CDR3 is CASSLGEGGTEAFF. The CDR3 DNA follows: TGTGCCAGCAGTTTAGGCGAGGGGGGGACTGAAGCTTTCTTT. Together with reference TRBV28 and TRBJ1-1, the CDR3 gives the full variable domain: DVKVTQSSRYLVKRTGEKVFLECVQDMDHENMFWYRQDPGLGLRLIYFSYDVKMKEKGDIPEGYSVSREKKERFSLILESASTNQTSMYLCASSLGEGGTEAFFGQGTRLTVV.

The rearrangement joins TRBV7-3 to TRBJ1-1; D remains unclear. The CDR3 is 13 amino acids. V lost 5 bases to trimming and J lost 2 bases, with 9 bases between them. In germline, CDR1 is SGHTA, CDR2 FQGTGA. CDR3 DNA: TGTGCCAGCAGCGAGTACGTTAACACTGAAGCTTTCTTT. Translated: CASSEYVNTEAFF.

This chain connects TRBV2 to TRBJ2-1; D gene uncertain. V shed 3 bases and J shed 8 bases, with 11 bases lying between them. The CDR3 covers 13 residues. Per the germline V gene, CDR1 is SNHLY and CDR2 is FYNNEI. The CDR3 spells CASSEAGFDEQFF. CDR3 DNA sequence: TGTGCCAGCAGTGAGGCCGGGTTCGATGAGCAGTTCTTC.

This chain links TRBV27 with TRBJ2-1; 7 bases align to TRBD1. V shed 4 bases and J 6 bases; nucleotides not matched to a gene: 9. The CDR3 sequence is 15 residues long. CDR1 is MNHEY, CDR2 SMNVEV, per germline (reference sequence). The CDR3: CASSSYLAGGNEQFF. In nucleotides, the CDR3 is TGTGCCAGCAGTTCCTACTTGGCAGGGGGCAATGAGCAGTTCTTC.

V usage is TRBV4-3 and J usage is TRBJ1-5; the D gene is possibly TRBD1 (5 bases). CDR3 length equals 13 residues. CDR1 and CDR2 from the germline V gene are LGHNA and YSLEER. Deletions cut 4 bases from V and 6 bases from J, with 10 bases between. CDR3 sequence: CASSPRGGQPQHF. CDR3 sequence (DNA): TGCGCCAGCAGCCCTCGGGGGGGTCAGCCCCAGCATTTT.

The sample holds one count of this clone. This chain connects TRBV9 to TRBJ2-1, with 7 bases that match TRBD1. The length of the CDR3 is 14 residues. V trimming: 4 bases; J trimming: 8 bases; junction bases outside the gene matches: 9. Per germline, CDR1 SGDLS and CDR2 YYNGEE. CDR3 residues: CASSSQGKVDEQFF. The CDR3 coding sequence is TGTGCCAGCAGCTCACAGGGGAAGGTCGATGAGCAGTTCTTC.

The chain employs TRBV19 and TRBJ2-1; TRBD1 aligns across 11 bases. The CDR3 covers 15 residues. Germline V gene data show CDR1 as LNHDA and CDR2 as SQIVND (reference sequence). V trimming: 10 bases; J trimming: 9 bases; junction bases outside the gene matches: 14. DNA for the CDR3: TGTGCCACCACTCGTCCCGGGACAGGGGGACGTGAGCAGTTCTTC. Its protein is CATTRPGTGGREQFF.

CDR3 amino acids: CAWSLGQGATYEQYF. The CDR3 DNA reads as TGTGCCTGGAGTCTGGGACAGGGGGCGACCTACGAGCAGTACTTC. This sequence joins TRBV30 and TRBJ2-7; the match to TRBD1 covers 12 bases. Trimming removed 2 bases from V and 2 bases from J; junction bases left unmatched: 4. Germline CDR1 is GTSNPN and CDR2 is SVGIG (reference sequence). This CDR3 contains 15 residues.

J is TRBJ1-2 and V is TRBV7-2, with D maybe TRBD1 (5 bases). V shed 4 bases and J shed 3 bases, with 18 bases lying between them. The CDR3 is made up of 16 amino acids. Germline loops: CDR1 SGHTA, CDR2 FQGNSA. CDR3 loop: CASSYDSSPKYYGYTF. As DNA, the CDR3 is TGTGCCAGCAGCTACGACAGCTCGCCGAAATACTATGGCTACACCTTC.

This clone was seen just once. The genes are TRBV7-6 and TRBJ1-1, with 8 bases fitting TRBD1. CDR3 size: 16 residues. With V trimmed by 4 bases and J by 4 bases, 11 bases remained unmatched. The germline V gene has CDR1 SGHVS and CDR2 FNYEAQ. The CDR3: CASSYTSGGGGTEAFF. The CDR3 DNA reads TGTGCCAGCAGCTATACCTCAGGGGGCGGGGGCACTGAAGCTTTCTTT. Together with reference TRBV7-6 and TRBJ1-1, the CDR3 gives the full variable domain: GAGVSQSPRYKVTKRGQDVALRCDPISGHVSLYWYRQALGQGPEFLTYFNYEAQQDKSGLPNDRFSAERPEGSISTLTIQRTEQRDSAMYRCASSYTSGGGGTEAFFGQGTRLTVV.

This chain joins TRBV27 and TRBJ2-7; D gene unclear. This CDR3 is built from 14 residues. The V gene's germline CDR1 is MNHEY and CDR2 SMNVEV (reference sequence). Trimming cost V 6 bases and J 3 bases, with 15 bases left between them. CDR3: CASSPDTGFYEQYF. DNA for the CDR3: TGTGCCAGCAGCCCAGACACCGGTTTCTACGAGCAGTACTTC.

This clone was found a few times. The chain couples TRBV5-6 to TRBJ1-1; TRBD1 aligns across 9 bases. Germline V gene lookup returns CDR1 SGHDT and CDR2 YYEEEE. The ends lost 7 bases at V and 5 bases at J; junction bases unmatched: 6. The CDR3 length is 13 residues. The DNA of the CDR3 is TGTGCCAGCTCTAACAGGGGGCTTACTGAAGCTTTCTTT. This encodes CASSNRGLTEAFF. Using reference TRBV5-6 and TRBJ1-1 for the parts outside the CDR3, the full variable domain is DAGVTQSPTHLIKTRGQQVTLRCSPKSGHDTVSWYQQALGQGPQFIFQYYEEEERQRGNFPDRFSGHQFPNYSSELNVNALLLGDSALYLCASSNRGLTEAFFGQGTRLTVV.

This clone was seen only a few times. V usage is TRBV28 and J usage is TRBJ2-7; tentative D call: TRBD2 (6 bases). The CDR3 sequence is 14 residues long. The V and J ends lost 6 bases and 7 bases respectively, with 19 bases between them. CDR1 and CDR2 (germline): MDHEN, SYDVKM. The CDR3 reads CASSSRDSRGEQYF. The CDR3 coding sequence is TGTGCCAGCAGCAGCCGGGACTCGAGAGGAGAGCAGTACTTC.

This chain joins TRBV6-5 and TRBJ1-2; tentatively, D is TRBD1 (5 bases). Trimming left V 6 bases short and J 9 bases short, with 20 bases between. This CDR3 region has 14 residues. The germline gives CDR1 MNHEY, CDR2 SVGAGI. CDR3 DNA sequence: TGTGCCAGCAGCTCACGTAGACTGGAGGGGAGCTACACCTTC. It translates to CASSSRRLEGSYTF.

The rearrangement uses TRBV4-1 and TRBJ2-1, with 10 bases identical to TRBD1. Trimming cost V 2 bases and J 8 bases; bases outside gene matches: 6. The CDR3 runs to 15 residues. From germline, CDR1 is MGHRA and CDR2 YSYEKL. CDR3 loop: CASSQPGQGGDEQFF. The CDR3 DNA reads as TGCGCCAGCAGCCAACCTGGACAGGGGGGCGATGAGCAGTTCTTC.

The rearrangement links TRBV2 to TRBJ1-2; TRBD1 might be the D (5 bases). This CDR3 has 15 residues. V gave up 11 bases and J gave up 1 base, with 20 bases separating them. Germline loops: CDR1 SNHLY, CDR2 FYNNEI. In nucleotides, the CDR3 is TGTGCCGGGGAAGGGAGGGGCGATGGTAACTATGGCTACACCTTC. Translating it yields CAGEGRGDGNYGYTF.

This clone was found a few times. The chain carries TRBV16 and TRBJ1-1; D possibly corresponds to TRBD1 (5 bases). The CDR3 totals 14 residues. Germline CDR1 reads KGHSY; CDR2 reads FQNENV. The V end lost 2 bases, the J end lost 4 bases, and 11 bases lay between the germline ends. The CDR3 here is CASSQGMGGTEAFF. CDR3 coding DNA: TGTGCCAGCAGCCAAGGGATGGGGGGCACTGAAGCTTTCTTT.

V is TRBV5-6 and J is TRBJ1-2; 7 bases map to TRBD1. V lost 2 bases, J lost 5 bases, and 12 bases stayed unmatched. The CDR3 runs to 16 residues. Germline V gives CDR1 SGHDT, CDR2 YYEEEE. The chain's CDR3 is CASSFATGTALYGYTF. The CDR3 nucleotides read TGTGCCAGCAGCTTTGCCACCGGGACAGCCCTTTATGGCTACACCTTC.

The chain carries TRBV4-2 and TRBJ2-3; TRBD1 might be the D (6 bases). The CDR3 is 16 amino acids. Trimming removed 1 base at V and 2 bases at J, with 13 bases between. Germline CDR1 and CDR2: LGHNA and YNFKEQ. This CDR3 reads CASSQVQGRDTDTQYF. As DNA, the CDR3 is TGTGCCAGCAGCCAAGTGCAGGGGCGCGACACAGATACGCAGTATTTT.

The chain recombines TRBV28 with TRBJ1-4; tentative D call: TRBD1 (5 bases). V was pared by 5 bases and J by 0 bases, with 16 bases between. Germline CDR1 is MDHEN and CDR2 is SYDVKM. This CDR3 is built from 17 residues. CDR3 sequence (DNA): TGTGCCAGCAGTGATATCCAACAGGTCTCAACTAATGAAAAACTGTTTTTT. It is translated as CASSDIQQVSTNEKLFF. Combining the CDR3 with reference TRBV28 and TRBJ1-4 gives the whole variable domain DVKVTQSSRYLVKRTGEKVFLECVQDMDHENMFWYRQDPGLGLRLIYFSYDVKMKEKGDIPEGYSVSREKKERFSLILESASTNQTSMYLCASSDIQQVSTNEKLFFGSGTQLSVL.

V and J are TRBV5-5 and TRBJ2-1, with TRBD2 as a possible D gene (7 bases). The germline V gene encodes CDR1 SGHKS and CDR2 YYEKEE (reference sequence). This CDR3 is built from 17 residues. With 2 bases removed from V and 4 bases from J, the gap between germline ends came to 19 bases. The CDR3 sequence: CASSFYPTGGGYNEQFF. CDR3 nucleotide sequence: TGTGCCAGCAGCTTTTACCCGACAGGCGGGGGATACAATGAGCAGTTCTTC.

The rearrangement uses TRBV30 and TRBJ2-7; the match to TRBD1 covers 12 bases. CDR1 and CDR2 (germline): GTSNPN, SVGIG (reference sequence). With 2 bases clipped from V and 0 bases from J, the junction kept 2 bases outside the gene matches. This CDR3 has 15 residues. CDR3 sequence: CAWSWGQGASYEQYF. DNA of the CDR3: TGTGCCTGGAGTTGGGGACAGGGGGCCTCCTACGAGCAGTACTTC. The full variable domain, its missing parts supplied by reference TRBV30 and TRBJ2-7, is SQTIHQWPATLVQPVGSPLSLECTVEGTSNPNLYWYRQAAGRGLQLLFYSVGIGQISSEVPQNLSASRPQDRQFILSSKKLLLSDSGFYLCAWSWGQGASYEQYFGPGTRLTVT.

The chain employs TRBV19 and TRBJ1-1; D is uncertain. Germline CDR1 reads LNHDA; CDR2 reads SQIVND (reference sequence). Trimming cost V 5 bases and J 6 bases, with 10 bases left between them. This CDR3 is 12 amino acids long. The CDR3 region has the DNA TGTGCCAGTAGTCCGGGGAGCGCTGAAGCTTTCTTT. Its translation is CASSPGSAEAFF. Looking up the rest from reference TRBV19 and TRBJ1-1 gives the full variable domain: DGGITQSPKYLFRKEGQNVTLSCEQNLNHDAMYWYRQDPGQGLRLIYYSQIVNDFQKGDIAEGYSVSREKKESFPLTVTSAQKNPTAFYLCASSPGSAEAFFGQGTRLTVV.

The chain carries TRBV5-1 and TRBJ1-1; D is ambiguous. This CDR3 contains 14 residues. Germline V CDR1 and CDR2: SGHRS, YFSETQ. Trimming took off 1 base at V and 4 bases at J, with 11 bases between the two ends. The CDR3 nucleotides read TGCGCCAGCAGCTTGACGAGTGGTAGCACTGAAGCTTTCTTT. Encoded protein: CASSLTSGSTEAFF.

The CDR3 coding sequence is TGTGCCAGCAGATACAGGGTTAATGGTTCACCCCTCCACTTT. Translated: CASRYRVNGSPLHF. The chain combines TRBV25-1 with TRBJ1-6; weak D call: TRBD1 (6 bases). CDR3 size: 14 residues. V was pared by 6 bases and J by 9 bases, with 15 bases between. Germline CDR1 MGHDK, CDR2 SYGVNS.

The chain recombines TRBV7-6 with TRBJ2-1; TRBD2 matches 10 bases. In germline, CDR1 is SGHVS, CDR2 FNYEAQ. The CDR3 runs to 13 residues. Trimming removed 5 bases from V and 13 bases from J; junction bases left unmatched: 8. The CDR3 reads CASSPGLAGEQFF. In DNA, the CDR3 is TGTGCCAGCAGCCCCGGGCTAGCGGGGGAACAGTTCTTC.